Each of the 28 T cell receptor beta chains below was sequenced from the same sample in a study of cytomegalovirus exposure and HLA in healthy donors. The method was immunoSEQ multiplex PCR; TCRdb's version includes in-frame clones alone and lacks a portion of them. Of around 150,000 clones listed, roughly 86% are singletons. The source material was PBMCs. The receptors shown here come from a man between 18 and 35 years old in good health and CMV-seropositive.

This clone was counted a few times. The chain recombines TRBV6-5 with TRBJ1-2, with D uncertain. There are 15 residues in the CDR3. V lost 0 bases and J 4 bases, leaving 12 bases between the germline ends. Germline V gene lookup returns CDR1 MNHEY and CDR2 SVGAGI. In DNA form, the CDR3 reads TGTGCCAGCAGTTACTCGTTCCGGGTAGCCTATGGCTACACCTTC. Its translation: CASSYSFRVAYGYTF.

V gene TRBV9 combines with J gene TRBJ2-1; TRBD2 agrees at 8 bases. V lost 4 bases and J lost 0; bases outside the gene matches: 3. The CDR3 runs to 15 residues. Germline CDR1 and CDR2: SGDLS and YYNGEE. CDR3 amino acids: CASSSSGSSYNEQFF. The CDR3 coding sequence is TGTGCCAGCAGCTCGAGCGGGAGCTCCTACAATGAGCAGTTCTTC. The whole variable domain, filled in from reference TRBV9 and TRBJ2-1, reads DSGVTQTPKHLITATGQRVTLRCSPRSGDLSVYWYQQSLDQGLQFLIQYYNGEERAKGNILERFSAQQFPDLHSELNLSSLELGDSALYFCASSSSGSSYNEQFFGPGTRLTVL.

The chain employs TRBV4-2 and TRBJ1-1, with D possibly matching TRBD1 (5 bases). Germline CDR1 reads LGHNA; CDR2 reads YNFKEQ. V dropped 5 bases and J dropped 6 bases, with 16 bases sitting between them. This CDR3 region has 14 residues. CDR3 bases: TGTGCCAGCAGCACACGACAGTCTGATGCTGAAGCTTTCTTT. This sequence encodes CASSTRQSDAEAFF.

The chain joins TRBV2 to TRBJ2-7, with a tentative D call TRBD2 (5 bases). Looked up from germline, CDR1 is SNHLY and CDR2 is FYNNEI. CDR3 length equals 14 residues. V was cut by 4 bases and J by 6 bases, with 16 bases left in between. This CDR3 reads CASSGISGKGEQYF. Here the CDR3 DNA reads TGTGCCAGCAGTGGGATCTCGGGGAAGGGCGAGCAGTACTTC.

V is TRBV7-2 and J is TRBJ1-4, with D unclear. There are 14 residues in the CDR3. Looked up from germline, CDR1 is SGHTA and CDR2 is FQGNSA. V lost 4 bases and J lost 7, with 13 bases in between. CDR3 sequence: CASSSVVVGEKLFF. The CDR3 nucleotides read TGTGCCAGCAGCTCCGTTGTGGTCGGTGAAAAACTGTTTTTT.

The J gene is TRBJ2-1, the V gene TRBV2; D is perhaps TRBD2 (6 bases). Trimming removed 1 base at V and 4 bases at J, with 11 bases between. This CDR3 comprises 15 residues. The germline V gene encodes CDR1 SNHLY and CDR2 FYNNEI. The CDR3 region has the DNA TGTGCCAGCAGTGAAGTGGGAGGACTTTACAATGAGCAGTTCTTC. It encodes CASSEVGGLYNEQFF.

The CDR3 spells CASSVSRGQLLSGANVLTF. CDR3 coding DNA: TGTGCCAGCAGCGTAAGCCGTGGACAGCTCCTCTCTGGGGCCAACGTCCTGACTTTC. The V gene is TRBV9, the J gene TRBJ2-6, with TRBD1 as a possible D gene (6 bases). The CDR3 totals 19 residues. The ends were cut back, 1 base at V and 0 bases at J, with 17 bases in the middle. Germline lookup yields CDR1 SGDLS and CDR2 YYNGEE.

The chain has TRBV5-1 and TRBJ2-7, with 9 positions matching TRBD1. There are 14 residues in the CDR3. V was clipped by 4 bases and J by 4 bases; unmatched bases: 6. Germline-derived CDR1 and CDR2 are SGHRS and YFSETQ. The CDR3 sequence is CASSPGTGYYEQYF. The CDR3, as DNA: TGCGCCAGCAGCCCCGGGACAGGGTATTACGAGCAGTACTTC.

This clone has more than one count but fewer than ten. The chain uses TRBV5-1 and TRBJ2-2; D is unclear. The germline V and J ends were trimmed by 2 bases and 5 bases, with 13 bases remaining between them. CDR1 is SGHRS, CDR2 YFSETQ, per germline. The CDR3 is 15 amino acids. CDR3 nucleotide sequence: TGCGCCAGCAGCTTCATGGAATTGAGGACCGGGGAGCTGTTTTTT. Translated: CASSFMELRTGELFF.

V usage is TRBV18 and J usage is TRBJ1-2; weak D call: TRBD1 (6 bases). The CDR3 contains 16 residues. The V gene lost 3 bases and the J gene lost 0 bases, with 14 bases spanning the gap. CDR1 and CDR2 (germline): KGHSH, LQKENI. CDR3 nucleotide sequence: TGTGCCAGCTCACCCCGGACAGAGATCTCTAACTATGGCTACACCTTC. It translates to CASSPRTEISNYGYTF.

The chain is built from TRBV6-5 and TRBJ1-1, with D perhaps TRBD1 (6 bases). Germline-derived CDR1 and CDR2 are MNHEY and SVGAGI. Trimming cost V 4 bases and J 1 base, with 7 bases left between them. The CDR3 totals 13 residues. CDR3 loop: CASSSRGNTEAFF. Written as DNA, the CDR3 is TGTGCCAGCAGTTCCAGGGGGAACACTGAAGCTTTCTTT.

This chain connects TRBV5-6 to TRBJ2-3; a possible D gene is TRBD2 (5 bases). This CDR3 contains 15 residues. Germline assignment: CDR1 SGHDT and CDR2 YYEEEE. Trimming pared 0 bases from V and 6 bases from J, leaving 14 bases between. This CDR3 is CASSLARGPWDTQYF. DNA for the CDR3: TGTGCCAGCAGCTTGGCCCGCGGGCCATGGGATACGCAGTATTTT.

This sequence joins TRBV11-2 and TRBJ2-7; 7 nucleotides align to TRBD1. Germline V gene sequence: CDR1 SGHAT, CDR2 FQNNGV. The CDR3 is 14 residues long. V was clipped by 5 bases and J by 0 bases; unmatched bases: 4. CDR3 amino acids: CASSHRDSSYEQYF. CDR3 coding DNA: TGTGCCAGCAGCCACCGGGACAGCTCCTACGAGCAGTACTTC.

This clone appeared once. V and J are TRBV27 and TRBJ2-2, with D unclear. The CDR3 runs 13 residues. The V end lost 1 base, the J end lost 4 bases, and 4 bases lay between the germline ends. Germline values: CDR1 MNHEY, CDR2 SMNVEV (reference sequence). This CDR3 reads CASSLFFTGELFF. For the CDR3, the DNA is TGTGCCAGCAGTTTATTCTTCACCGGGGAGCTGTTTTTT.

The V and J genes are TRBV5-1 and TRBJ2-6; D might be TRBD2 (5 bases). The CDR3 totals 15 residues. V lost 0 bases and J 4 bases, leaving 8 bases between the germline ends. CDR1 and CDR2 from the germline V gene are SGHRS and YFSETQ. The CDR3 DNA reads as TGCGCCAGCAGCTTGGGGGTAGCGGGGGCCAACGTCCTGACTTTC. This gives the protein CASSLGVAGANVLTF. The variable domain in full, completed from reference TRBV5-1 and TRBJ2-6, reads KAGVTQTPRYLIKTRGQQVTLSCSPISGHRSVSWYQQTPGQGLQFLFEYFSETQRNKGNFPGRFSGRQFSNSRSEMNVSTLELGDSALYLCASSLGVAGANVLTFGAGSRLTVL.

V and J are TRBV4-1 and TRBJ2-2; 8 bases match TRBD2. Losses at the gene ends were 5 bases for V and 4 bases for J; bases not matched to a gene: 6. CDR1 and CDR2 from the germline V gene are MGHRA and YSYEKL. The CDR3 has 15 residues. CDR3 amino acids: CASSSSGSITGELFF. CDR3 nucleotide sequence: TGCGCCAGCAGCAGCAGCGGGAGTATCACCGGGGAGCTGTTTTTT.

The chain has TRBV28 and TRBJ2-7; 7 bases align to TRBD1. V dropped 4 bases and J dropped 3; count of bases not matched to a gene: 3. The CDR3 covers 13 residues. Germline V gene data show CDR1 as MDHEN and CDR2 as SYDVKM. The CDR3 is CASSSGQNYEQYF. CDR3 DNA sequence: TGTGCCAGCAGTTCGGGACAGAACTACGAGCAGTACTTC.

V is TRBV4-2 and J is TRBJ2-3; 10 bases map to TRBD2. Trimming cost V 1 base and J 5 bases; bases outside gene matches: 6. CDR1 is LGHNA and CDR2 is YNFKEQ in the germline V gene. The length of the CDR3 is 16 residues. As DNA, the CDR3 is TGTGCCAGCAGCCAAGGCGATAGCGGGAGGAGAGATACGCAGTATTTT. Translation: CASSQGDSGRRDTQYF.

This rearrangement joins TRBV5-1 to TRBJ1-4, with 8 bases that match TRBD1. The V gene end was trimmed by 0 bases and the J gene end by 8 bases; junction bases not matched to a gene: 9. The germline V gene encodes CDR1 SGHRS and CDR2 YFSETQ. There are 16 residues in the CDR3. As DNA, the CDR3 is TGCGCCAGCAGCTTGGGACCACAGGGGGGCGGGGAAAAACTGTTTTTT. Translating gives CASSLGPQGGGEKLFF.

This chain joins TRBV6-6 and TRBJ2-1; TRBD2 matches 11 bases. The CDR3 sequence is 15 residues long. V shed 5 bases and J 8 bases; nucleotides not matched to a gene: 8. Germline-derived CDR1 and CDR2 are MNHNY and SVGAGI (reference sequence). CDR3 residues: CASSQLAGAVDEQFF. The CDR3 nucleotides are TGTGCCAGCAGTCAACTAGCGGGAGCAGTTGATGAGCAGTTCTTC.

CDR3 sequence: CASSLTESSYNEQFF. The CDR3 coding sequence is TGTGCCAGCAGCTTGACAGAGAGCTCCTACAATGAGCAGTTCTTC. The V and J genes are TRBV5-5 and TRBJ2-1; D is unresolved. This CDR3 comprises 15 residues. The germline CDR1 and CDR2 sequences are SGHKS and YYEKEE (reference sequence). The V end lost 1 base, the J end lost 0 bases, and 8 bases lay between the germline ends.

The CDR3 spells CASSYEGATEAFF. CDR3 nucleotide sequence: TGTGCCAGCAGTTACGAGGGGGCGACTGAAGCTTTCTTT. This rearrangement joins TRBV6-6 to TRBJ1-1; 7 nucleotides agree with TRBD1. Germline CDR1 and CDR2: MNHNY and SVGAGI (reference sequence). V lost 2 bases to trimming and J lost 5 bases; unmatched junction nucleotides: 2. This CDR3 is built from 13 residues.

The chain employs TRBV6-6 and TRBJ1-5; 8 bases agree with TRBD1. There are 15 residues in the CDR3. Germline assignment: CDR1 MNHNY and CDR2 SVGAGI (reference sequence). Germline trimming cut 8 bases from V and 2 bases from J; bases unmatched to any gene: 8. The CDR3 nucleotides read TGTGCCAGCGGTGACAGGGGCCGAGGCAATCAGCCCCAGCATTTT. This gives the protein CASGDRGRGNQPQHF.

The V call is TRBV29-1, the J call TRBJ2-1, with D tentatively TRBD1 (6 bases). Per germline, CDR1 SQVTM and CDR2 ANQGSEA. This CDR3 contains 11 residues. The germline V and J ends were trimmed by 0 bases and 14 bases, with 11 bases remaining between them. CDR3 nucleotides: TGCAGCGTTGAAGATAGGGGGTACGAGTTCTTC. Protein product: CSVEDRGYEFF.

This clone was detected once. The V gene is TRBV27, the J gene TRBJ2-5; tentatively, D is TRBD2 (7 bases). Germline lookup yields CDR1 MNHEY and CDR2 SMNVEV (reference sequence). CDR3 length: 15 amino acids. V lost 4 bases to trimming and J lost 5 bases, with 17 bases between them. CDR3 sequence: CASSWTGGAWETQYF. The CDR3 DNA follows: TGTGCCAGCAGTTGGACGGGGGGCGCATGGGAGACCCAGTACTTC.

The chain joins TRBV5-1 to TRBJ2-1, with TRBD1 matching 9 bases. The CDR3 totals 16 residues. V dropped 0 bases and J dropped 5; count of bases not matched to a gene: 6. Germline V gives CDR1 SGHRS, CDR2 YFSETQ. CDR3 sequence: CASSLVSRTGDNEQFF. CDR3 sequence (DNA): TGCGCCAGCAGCTTGGTATCTCGGACAGGGGACAATGAGCAGTTCTTC.

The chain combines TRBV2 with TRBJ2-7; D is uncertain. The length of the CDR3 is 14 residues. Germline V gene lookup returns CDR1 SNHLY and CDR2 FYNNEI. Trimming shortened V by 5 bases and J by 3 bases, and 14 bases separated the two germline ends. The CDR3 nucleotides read TGTGCCAGCAGTCCCCTCCCCAGGTTCTACGAGCAGTACTTC. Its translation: CASSPLPRFYEQYF. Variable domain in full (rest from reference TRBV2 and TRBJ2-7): EPEVTQTPSHQVTQMGQEVILRCVPISNHLYFYWYRQILGQKVEFLVSFYNNEISEKSEIFDDQFSVERPDGSNFTLKIRSTKLEDSAMYFCASSPLPRFYEQYFGPGTRLTVT.

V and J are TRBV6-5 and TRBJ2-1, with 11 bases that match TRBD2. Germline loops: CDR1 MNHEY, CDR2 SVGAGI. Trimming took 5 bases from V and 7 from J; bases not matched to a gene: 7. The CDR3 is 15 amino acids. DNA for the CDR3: TGTGCCAGCAGTCCACCTCGGACTAGCGGGAATGAGCAGTTCTTC. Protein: CASSPPRTSGNEQFF.